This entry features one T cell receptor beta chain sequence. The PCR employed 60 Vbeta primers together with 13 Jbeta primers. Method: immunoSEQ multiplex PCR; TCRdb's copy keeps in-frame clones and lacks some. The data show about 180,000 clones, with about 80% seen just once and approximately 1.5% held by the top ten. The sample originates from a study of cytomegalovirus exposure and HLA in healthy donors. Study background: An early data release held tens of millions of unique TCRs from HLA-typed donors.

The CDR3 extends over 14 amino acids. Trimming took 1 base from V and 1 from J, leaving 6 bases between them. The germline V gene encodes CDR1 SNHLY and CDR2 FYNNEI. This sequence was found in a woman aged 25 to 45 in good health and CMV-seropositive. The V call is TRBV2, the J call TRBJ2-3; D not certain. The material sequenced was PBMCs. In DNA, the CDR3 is TGTGCCAGCAGTGAAGAATGGCGCACAGATACGCAGTATTTT. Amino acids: CASSEEWRTDTQYF.